Given below is one T cell receptor (beta chain) in context. Its target is unknown. This sample was taken from a study of cytomegalovirus exposure and HLA in healthy donors. The study ran its PCR with 60 Vbeta and 13 Jbeta primers. Sequenced by immunoSEQ multiplex PCR; TCRdb stores in-frame clones only, minus some. There are 150,000 to 200,000 clones in the sample; 55% to 75% occur only once, and 2% to 2.5% lies in the top ten. Study-wide results and caveats: Common viral pathogens were later found to be apparently linked to several of the most significant clusters. Reportedly, TCR beta sequences accurately predicted HLA-A and HLA-B alleles in most subjects. Some V segments, TRBV6-2 and TRBV6-3 among them, were indistinguishable and were therefore excluded.

V lost 0 bases and J 3 bases, leaving 8 bases between the germline ends. The CDR3 is 13 amino acids. Germline V gene lookup returns CDR1 GTSNPN and CDR2 SVGIG (reference sequence). This clonotype originated in a human donor in good health. What was sequenced was PBMCs. The chain recombines TRBV30 with TRBJ1-1; no definite D call. CDR3 coding DNA: TGTGCCTGGAGTGTTATCCCGGACACTGAAGCTTTCTTT. Its protein product is CAWSVIPDTEAFF.